The 31 T cell receptor beta chains presented below share a single source sample, sequenced in a study of a mutant IDH1 vaccine in newly diagnosed glioma. The repertoire was sequenced with immunoSEQ multiplex PCR; TCRdb's copy has only in-frame clones and lacks some. This sample has 70,000 to 95,000 clones; over 75% occur once, and the top ten carry around 5%. The sample's time point: baseline, week 1 (first vaccination visit). Treatment defined: pre-vaccination baseline after standard-of-care therapy. The starting material was PBMCs, obtained from a glioma patient treated with radiotherapy, temozolomide or both. These receptor sequences come from a man in his forties with glioma. Some clones in this sample may be carry-over from other donors' samples.

The V gene is TRBV29-1, the J gene TRBJ1-1; D may be TRBD1 (5 bases). Trimming left V 1 base short and J 5 bases short, with 11 bases between. The CDR3 is 13 residues long. Germline V gene sequence: CDR1 SQVTM, CDR2 ANQGSEA. This chain's CDR3 is CSVEGARGTEAFF. The DNA of the CDR3 is TGCAGCGTTGAAGGTGCCCGGGGGACTGAAGCTTTCTTT.

The chain recombines TRBV25-1 with TRBJ2-2, with D hard to call. This CDR3 has 13 residues. CDR1 and CDR2 from the germline V gene are MGHDK and SYGVNS. Trimming left V 8 bases short and J 3 bases short, with 10 bases between. In DNA form, the CDR3 reads TGTGCCAGCCGGGCAACTTACACCGGGGAGCTGTTTTTT. Its protein is CASRATYTGELFF.

This sequence joins TRBV9 and TRBJ1-3, with D possibly matching TRBD1 (5 bases). V dropped 4 bases and J dropped 0 bases, with 14 bases sitting between them. Looked up from germline, CDR1 is SGDLS and CDR2 is YYNGEE. CDR3 length: 16 amino acids. The CDR3 DNA reads TGTGCCAGCAGCACAACCTCAGGGAGCTCTGGAAACACCATATATTTT. Its translation is CASSTTSGSSGNTIYF.

The chain couples TRBV18 to TRBJ1-2; TRBD1 agrees at 7 bases. After removal of 0 bases from V and 2 bases from J, the junction contained 9 bases not matched to a gene. CDR1 is KGHSH and CDR2 is LQKENI in the germline V gene. The CDR3 extends over 17 amino acids. The chain's CDR3 is CASSPPSTGRLNYGYTF. The DNA of the CDR3 is TGTGCCAGCTCACCACCGTCGACAGGGAGGCTGAACTATGGCTACACCTTC.

The sample holds one count of this clone. V gene TRBV9 combines with J gene TRBJ1-5, with D possibly TRBD1 on 6 matching bases. CDR3 length equals 13 residues. V lost 4 bases and J lost 7, with 12 bases in between. The V gene's germline CDR1 is SGDLS and CDR2 YYNGEE. The CDR3 loop reads CASSYRVGQPQHF. The CDR3, as DNA: TGTGCCAGCAGCTACAGGGTCGGCCAGCCCCAGCATTTT.

This clone appeared once. The rearrangement links TRBV27 to TRBJ1-2; TRBD1 agrees at 8 bases. Looked up from germline, CDR1 is MNHEY and CDR2 is SMNVEV (reference sequence). The CDR3 is 15 residues long. Trimming cost V 2 bases and J 6 bases; bases outside gene matches: 8. The CDR3 protein is CASSLTNRGVNGYTF. Here the CDR3 DNA reads TGTGCCAGCAGTTTAACAAACAGGGGGGTAAATGGCTACACCTTC.

The chain links TRBV6-5 to TRBJ2-2; D gene uncertain. CDR1 is MNHEY, CDR2 SVGAGI, per germline. V was shortened by 0 bases and J by 5 bases, with 10 bases between the two germline ends. The CDR3 is 15 residues long. The CDR3 DNA follows: TGTGCCAGCAGTTACTCACTGAATCCTACCGGGGAGCTGTTTTTT. This encodes CASSYSLNPTGELFF.

This clone was counted a single time. The J gene is TRBJ1-6, the V gene TRBV10-3, with D perhaps matching TRBD1 (5 bases). The CDR3 covers 13 residues. Germline V gives CDR1 ENHRY, CDR2 SYGVKD. Trimming shortened V by 7 bases and J by 5 bases, and 9 bases separated the two germline ends. CDR3 bases: TGTGCCATCAAGCGGGGGGATAATTCACCCCTCCACTTT. Its protein product is CAIKRGDNSPLHF.

The chain combines TRBV6-5 with TRBJ2-7, with D possibly being TRBD2 (6 bases). This CDR3 is 14 amino acids long. CDR1 is MNHEY, CDR2 SVGAGI, per germline. Trimming took 6 bases from V and 6 from J, leaving 18 bases between them. Written as DNA, the CDR3 is TGTGCCAGCAGCACTAGCTCTCTTGTACTCGAGCAGTACTTC. It yields the protein CASSTSSLVLEQYF.

The chain couples TRBV5-6 to TRBJ1-2; no definite D call. Germline V lookup: CDR1 SGHDT, CDR2 YYEEEE. Trimming removed 1 base at V and 8 bases at J, with 9 bases between. CDR3 length: 12 residues. The CDR3 region is CASSLTPVGYTF. DNA of the CDR3: TGTGCCAGCAGCTTGACGCCCGTGGGCTACACCTTC.

The V gene is TRBV7-8, the J gene TRBJ2-3; D possibly corresponds to TRBD2 (5 bases). Per the germline V gene, CDR1 is SGHVS and CDR2 is FQNEAQ. V lost 5 bases and J lost 6, with 12 bases in between. The CDR3 loop spans 13 amino acids. The chain's CDR3 is CASSLEGPDTQYF. CDR3 nucleotides: TGTGCCAGCAGCCTAGAGGGCCCGGATACGCAGTATTTT.

The J gene is TRBJ2-2, the V gene TRBV7-6, with D unresolved. The CDR3 runs 15 residues. The germline gives CDR1 SGHVS, CDR2 FNYEAQ. V was shortened by 0 bases and J by 1 base, with 6 bases between the two germline ends. Here the CDR3 reads CASSLAPGNTGELFF. The CDR3, as DNA: TGTGCCAGCAGCTTAGCTCCGGGGAACACCGGGGAGCTGTTTTTT.

This clone ranks as medium-sized. The genes are TRBV4-2 and TRBJ1-5, with D perhaps TRBD1 (6 bases). CDR1 is LGHNA and CDR2 is YNFKEQ in the germline V gene. V lost 0 bases to trimming and J lost 3 bases, with 15 bases between them. The CDR3 extends over 17 amino acids. For the CDR3, the DNA is TGTGCCAGCAGCCAAGATCAGGAGGGGGTGAACAATCAGCCCCAGCATTTT. Translated: CASSQDQEGVNNQPQHF.

This rearrangement joins TRBV5-1 to TRBJ2-7; D may be TRBD1 (6 bases). Germline V gene data show CDR1 as SGHRS and CDR2 as YFSETQ. V was cut by 2 bases and J by 1 base, with 7 bases left in between. The CDR3 has 13 amino acids. The CDR3 reads CASSLDRSYEQYF. The CDR3 DNA sequence: TGCGCCAGCAGCTTAGACAGGTCCTACGAGCAGTACTTC.

The CDR3 DNA is TGTGCGACTGAGGAGCTCCGAAACACCATATATTTT. Translated, it gives CATEELRNTIYF. The chain couples TRBV2 to TRBJ1-3; D is uncertain. Germline loops: CDR1 SNHLY, CDR2 FYNNEI. The CDR3 has 12 residues.

The chain is built from TRBV20-1 and TRBJ2-5; TRBD1 is a possible D gene (5 bases). The germline CDR1 and CDR2 sequences are DFQATT and SNEGSKA (reference sequence). The CDR3 consists of 11 residues. Trimming took off 6 bases at V and 4 bases at J, with 9 bases between the two ends. The CDR3 loop is CSASDRETQYF. DNA for the CDR3: TGCAGTGCATCCGACAGAGAGACCCAGTACTTC.

The rearrangement links TRBV18 to TRBJ2-7; 7 bases fit TRBD2. Germline V gene lookup returns CDR1 KGHSH and CDR2 LQKENI. CDR3 length equals 15 residues. With 1 base clipped from V and 7 bases from J, the junction kept 10 bases outside the gene matches. The CDR3 region is CASSPREGATWEQYF. The CDR3 nucleotides are TGTGCCAGCTCACCACGGGAGGGCGCTACGTGGGAGCAGTACTTC. The full variable domain, with the rest looked up from reference TRBV18 and TRBJ2-7, is NAGVMQNPRHLVRRRGQEARLRCSPMKGHSHVYWYRQLPEEGLKFMVYLQKENIIDESGMPKERFSAEFPKEGPSILRIQQVVRGDSAAYFCASSPREGATWEQYFGPGTRLTVT.

The V gene is TRBV7-2, the J gene TRBJ1-1; 8 bases agree with TRBD1. This CDR3 is built from 15 residues. Looked up from germline, CDR1 is SGHTA and CDR2 is FQGNSA. The V and J ends lost 6 bases and 6 bases, in that order; junction bases with no gene match: 12. The CDR3 DNA is TGTGCCAGCAGTAGAAATCCCGGGACAGGATCTGAAGCTTTCTTT. It encodes CASSRNPGTGSEAFF.

The chain combines TRBV5-1 with TRBJ2-6; D gene uncertain. This CDR3 has 16 amino acids. V was shortened by 2 bases and J by 4 bases, with 13 bases between the two germline ends. Germline V CDR1 and CDR2: SGHRS, YFSETQ. The CDR3 protein is CASSFSLGLGANVLTF. Written as DNA, the CDR3 is TGCGCCAGCAGCTTCTCCCTGGGTCTGGGGGCCAACGTCCTGACTTTC.

The chain is built from TRBV5-4 and TRBJ2-5; 10 nucleotides align to TRBD1. J was trimmed by 5 bases and V by 2 bases; bases with no gene match: 6. The germline gives CDR1 SGHNT, CDR2 YYREEE (reference sequence). This CDR3 is built from 15 residues. CDR3 coding DNA: TGTGCCAGCAGCTTACCGGGACAGGGGAGGGAGACCCAGTACTTC. Translation: CASSLPGQGRETQYF.

This chain uses TRBV18 with TRBJ2-2; D uncertain. The CDR3 totals 15 residues. Per the germline V gene, CDR1 is KGHSH and CDR2 is LQKENI. With 3 bases removed from V and 0 bases from J, the gap between germline ends came to 8 bases. The DNA of the CDR3 is TGTGCCAGCTCACCGAGTCAGGCGAACACCGGGGAGCTGTTTTTT. Encoded protein: CASSPSQANTGELFF.

The table lists this clone with a count of one. The rearrangement joins TRBV7-9 to TRBJ2-7, with 9 nucleotides matching TRBD1. The V gene's germline CDR1 is SEHNR and CDR2 FQNEAQ (reference sequence). This CDR3 is 15 amino acids long. V gave up 4 bases and J gave up 0 bases; unmatched junction bases: 4. The CDR3 region has the DNA TGTGCCAGCAGCTCGGGGACAGGGAGCTCCTACGAGCAGTACTTC. This sequence encodes CASSSGTGSSYEQYF.

V gene TRBV2 combines with J gene TRBJ1-1; D not resolved. Per germline, CDR1 SNHLY and CDR2 FYNNEI. Trimming took off 2 bases at V and 1 base at J, with 5 bases between the two ends. The CDR3 contains 13 residues. The CDR3 nucleotides read TGTGCCAGCAGTGAACAGAAGAACACTGAAGCTTTCTTT. It is translated as CASSEQKNTEAFF.

The chain recombines TRBV6-5 with TRBJ1-2, with D possibly matching TRBD1 (6 bases). This CDR3 comprises 13 residues. The V gene lost 6 bases and the J gene lost 8 bases, with 16 bases spanning the gap. In germline, CDR1 is MNHEY, CDR2 SVGAGI. The DNA for the CDR3 is TGTGCCAGCAGCTCCGGACAGCAACGAGGCTACACCTTC. Amino acid sequence: CASSSGQQRGYTF.

V is TRBV2 and J is TRBJ1-5; the D gene is possibly TRBD1 (5 bases). Trimming removed 3 bases at V and 12 bases at J, with 18 bases between. Germline V gene lookup returns CDR1 SNHLY and CDR2 FYNNEI. The CDR3 is 14 residues long. The CDR3 DNA is TGTGCCAGCAGTGACGATCCCGCCGGGGGTCTCCAGCATTTT. Encoded protein: CASSDDPAGGLQHF.

This clone was counted between two and nine times. The rearrangement joins TRBV7-8 to TRBJ1-2, with 8 positions matching TRBD1. The ends lost 5 bases at V and 5 bases at J; junction bases unmatched: 4. The CDR3 sequence is 13 residues long. From germline, CDR1 is SGHVS and CDR2 FQNEAQ. The CDR3 sequence is CASSQDRAYGYTF. CDR3 in DNA: TGTGCCAGCAGCCAGGACAGGGCTTATGGCTACACCTTC.

The chain is built from TRBV7-8 and TRBJ1-2; D is perhaps TRBD1 (5 bases). The CDR3 consists of 14 residues. Trimming stripped 1 base from V and 4 bases from J, with 10 bases between. Germline V gives CDR1 SGHVS, CDR2 FQNEAQ. CDR3 in amino acids: CASSLEVGVYGYTF. In DNA form, the CDR3 reads TGTGCCAGCAGCTTAGAAGTAGGGGTCTATGGCTACACCTTC.

The chain carries TRBV5-1 and TRBJ2-7; D is uncertain. The CDR3 runs to 12 residues. V gave up 0 bases and J gave up 4 bases, with 5 bases separating them. Germline CDR1 reads SGHRS; CDR2 reads YFSETQ. The chain's CDR3 is CASSLVGYEQYF. The CDR3 region has the DNA TGCGCCAGCAGCTTGGTGGGTTACGAGCAGTACTTC.

The chain links TRBV27 to TRBJ1-1; 7 positions agree with TRBD1. Germline-derived CDR1 and CDR2 are MNHEY and SMNVEV (reference sequence). This CDR3 region has 15 residues. Unmatched junction bases numbered 5, after V lost 4 bases and J lost 0 bases. Written as DNA, the CDR3 is TGTGCCAGCAGTTCTAGACAGGGCATGAACACTGAAGCTTTCTTT. This sequence encodes CASSSRQGMNTEAFF.

This clone showed up just once. The CDR3: CASSEGWGYRGRYEQYF. CDR3 sequence (DNA): TGTGCCAGCAGTGAAGGATGGGGGTACAGGGGGCGGTACGAGCAGTACTTC. The chain is built from TRBV6-1 and TRBJ2-7, with 9 bases identical to TRBD1. Germline lookup yields CDR1 MNHNS and CDR2 SASEGT. This CDR3 comprises 17 residues. V was pared by 1 base and J by 4 bases, with 11 bases of the junction left unmatched.

This clone turned up a few times. This chain connects TRBV29-1 to TRBJ1-1; 9 bases are shared with TRBD1. V shed 4 bases and J 5 bases; nucleotides not matched to a gene: 8. The CDR3 sequence is 14 residues long. Germline assignment: CDR1 SQVTM and CDR2 ANQGSEA. The CDR3: CSVGTGVIETEAFF. CDR3 nucleotide sequence: TGCAGCGTTGGGACAGGGGTGATCGAAACTGAAGCTTTCTTT.